The clone carrying this T cell receptor (beta chain) has more than one count but fewer than ten. Its target is unknown. J was trimmed by 4 bases and V by 0 bases; bases with no gene match: 7. This CDR3 has 15 amino acids. Germline CDR1 reads DFQATT; CDR2 reads SNEGSKA (reference sequence). This specimen comes from a study of post-analysis software for immune sequencing data. Study information: Multiple sclerosis in the patients followed relapsing-remitting, secondary progressive and progressive-relapsing courses. Study-wide points: Relative to controls, patients had about five TRBV segments at higher frequency, with TRBV5-6, TRBV5-1 and TRBV20-1 among these. Batch-matched samples strongly co-clustered by F measure. Comparison with controls showed significantly lower normalized Chao1 diversity in multiple sclerosis patients.

cDNA libraries of TCR beta carried unique molecular identifiers. One entry per CDR3 protein results from TCRdb running MiXCR on the PCR reads. The sample lists a few hundred thousand distinct CDR3 sequences; roughly 45% were seen once. The genes are TRBV20-1 and TRBJ2-3; 7 bases fit TRBD2. The receptor comes from a girl under 18 with multiple sclerosis. What was sequenced was blood. The CDR3 loop reads CSARDVAGVADTQYF. The CDR3 DNA sequence: TGCAGTGCTAGAGATGTGGCGGGAGTTGCAGATACGCAGTATTTT.